Listed here are 3 T cell receptor beta chains from one sample, sequenced in a study of cytomegalovirus exposure and HLA in healthy donors. In the PCR, 60 Vbeta and 13 Jbeta primers were used. The assay was immunoSEQ multiplex PCR, and TCRdb's table has in-frame clones only and misses some. Its listing shows about 130,000 clones. The sample comprised PBMCs. Every receptor here comes from a woman aged 55-69 years in good health and CMV-seronegative.

V is TRBV6-5 and J is TRBJ1-1; possibly TRBD1 for D (6 bases). Trimming took off 6 bases at V and 3 bases at J, with 17 bases between the two ends. The CDR3 sequence is 15 residues long. Germline assignment: CDR1 MNHEY and CDR2 SVGAGI. The CDR3 protein is CASSPVQGWDTEAFF. In nucleotides, the CDR3 is TGTGCCAGCAGCCCCGTACAGGGTTGGGACACTGAAGCTTTCTTT.

The chain employs TRBV9 and TRBJ2-2; 11 bases fit TRBD1. The CDR3 totals 21 residues. Germline V gene data show CDR1 as SGDLS and CDR2 as YYNGEE. The junction had 20 bases not matched to a gene; V was cut back by 6 bases and J by 1 base. The CDR3 loop reads CASTFGRTGGLAGGNTGELFF. The CDR3 DNA reads as TGTGCCAGCACCTTCGGTCGGACAGGGGGCTTGGCGGGGGGGAACACCGGGGAGCTGTTTTTT.

The V gene is TRBV18, the J gene TRBJ2-3; D possibly corresponds to TRBD2 (5 bases). The CDR3 sequence is 15 residues long. Germline V gene lookup returns CDR1 KGHSH and CDR2 LQKENI. V was cut by 0 bases and J by 4 bases, with 11 bases left in between. The CDR3 nucleotides are TGTGCCAGCTCACCACCCCGGGGAATAGCAGATACGCAGTATTTT. It yields the protein CASSPPRGIADTQYF. The full variable domain, completed using reference TRBV18 and TRBJ2-3, is NAGVMQNPRHLVRRRGQEARLRCSPMKGHSHVYWYRQLPEEGLKFMVYLQKENIIDESGMPKERFSAEFPKEGPSILRIQQVVRGDSAAYFCASSPPRGIADTQYFGPGTRLTVL.